These 21 T cell receptor beta chains were all obtained from the same sample, sequenced in a study of CD4 T cell repertoires in COVID-19. The memory T cells were sequenced right after ex vivo isolation, without culture. Measured with immunoSEQ multiplex PCR; TCRdb has only the in-frame clones, and not every one. Of tens of thousands of clones in the sample, around 86% were seen once. The sample in question was central memory CD4+ T cells from blood, obtained before the COVID-19 pandemic. Source of these receptors: a human donor who had COVID-19.

The table lists this clone with a count of one. The chain has TRBV11-2 and TRBJ2-7; possibly TRBD2 for D (6 bases). Trimming took 0 bases from V and 4 from J, leaving 13 bases between them. Per the germline V gene, CDR1 is SGHAT and CDR2 is FQNNGV. This CDR3 has 15 amino acids. CDR3 protein: CASSLDTGVGYEQYF. CDR3 in DNA: TGTGCCAGCAGCTTAGATACGGGAGTTGGGTACGAGCAGTACTTC.

This clone appeared a single time. V and J are TRBV4-1 and TRBJ1-2; D is ambiguous. CDR3 size: 15 residues. The germline V gene has CDR1 MGHRA and CDR2 YSYEKL. V was pared by 0 bases and J by 0 bases, with 8 bases between. The CDR3 DNA sequence: TGCGCCAGCAGCCAAGATTCCGCGGCTAACTATGGCTACACCTTC. It is translated as CASSQDSAANYGYTF.

The gene calls are TRBV7-8 and TRBJ1-2; D is unclear. V lost 1 base and J lost 4, with 10 bases in between. Germline V gene lookup returns CDR1 SGHVS and CDR2 FQNEAQ. This CDR3 has 14 residues. The CDR3: CASSLGAALYGYTF. The CDR3 DNA follows: TGTGCCAGCAGCTTAGGAGCGGCGCTCTATGGCTACACCTTC.

The chain employs TRBV11-3 and TRBJ2-1, with D tentatively TRBD2 (6 bases). Per germline, CDR1 SGHNT and CDR2 YENEEA. V shed 5 bases and J shed 4 bases, with 15 bases lying between them. CDR3 size: 15 residues. As DNA, the CDR3 is TGTGCCAGCAGCCGCAGCGGGCTTGGATACAATGAGCAGTTCTTC. It yields the protein CASSRSGLGYNEQFF.

This clone was detected a few times. This chain joins TRBV4-1 and TRBJ1-2; 8 positions match TRBD1. The V and J ends lost 0 bases and 7 bases, in that order; junction bases with no gene match: 10. CDR1 and CDR2 (germline): MGHRA, YSYEKL. The CDR3 runs 16 residues. The CDR3 DNA follows: TGCGCCAGCAGCCAAGAAGGGGGCAGGGGGCTACGTGGCTACACCTTC. Amino acids: CASSQEGGRGLRGYTF.

The chain recombines TRBV13 with TRBJ2-3, with D possibly matching TRBD2 (6 bases). Trimming took 8 bases from V and 0 from J, leaving 18 bases between them. The CDR3 sequence is 16 residues long. Per the germline V gene, CDR1 is PRHDT and CDR2 is FYEKMQ (reference sequence). The CDR3 is CASSSGWGTSTDTQYF. The CDR3 DNA sequence: TGTGCCAGCTCCTCAGGGTGGGGGACTAGCACAGATACGCAGTATTTT.

This rearrangement joins TRBV9 to TRBJ2-2; 12 nucleotides align to TRBD2. The J segment lost 3 bases and the V segment lost 0 bases, leaving 9 bases of the junction unmatched. The germline gives CDR1 SGDLS, CDR2 YYNGEE. The CDR3 length is 19 residues. Here the CDR3 DNA reads TGTGCCAGCAGCGTAGGTTCTAGCGGGGGGGGAGCCGACACCGGGGAGCTGTTTTTT. Its translation: CASSVGSSGGGADTGELFF.

The chain recombines TRBV6-5 with TRBJ1-2; 7 nucleotides line up with TRBD1. Unmatched junction bases numbered 11, after V lost 5 bases and J lost 8 bases. CDR3 length equals 14 residues. The germline V gene encodes CDR1 MNHEY and CDR2 SVGAGI. The CDR3 here is CASSPVATGVGYTF. The CDR3 DNA sequence: TGTGCCAGCAGTCCTGTCGCAACAGGGGTCGGCTACACCTTC.

CDR3 DNA sequence: TGCGCCAGCAGCTTGACACAGTCCAAGGATACGCAGTATTTT. It specifies CASSLTQSKDTQYF. V gene TRBV5-1 combines with J gene TRBJ2-3; D is unresolved. The CDR3 is 14 amino acids. Germline assignment: CDR1 SGHRS and CDR2 YFSETQ. V was clipped by 1 base and J by 6 bases, with 12 bases between them.

The V and J genes are TRBV25-1 and TRBJ2-5; the D gene is possibly TRBD1 (6 bases). The CDR3 has 16 amino acids. V was clipped by 5 bases and J by 5 bases, with 21 bases between them. Per the germline V gene, CDR1 is MGHDK and CDR2 is SYGVNS. The CDR3 spells CASSPHDRLDWETQYF. In nucleotides, the CDR3 is TGTGCCAGCAGTCCTCACGACAGGTTAGACTGGGAGACCCAGTACTTC.

The chain is built from TRBV11-2 and TRBJ2-7, with a possible D match to TRBD1 (6 bases). This CDR3 has 13 residues. The V gene's germline CDR1 is SGHAT and CDR2 FQNNGV. The V and J ends lost 3 bases and 7 bases respectively, with 13 bases between them. CDR3 DNA: TGTGCCAGCAGCTTTGGCAGGGGTCAGGAGCAGTACTTC. It specifies CASSFGRGQEQYF.

The chain employs TRBV2 and TRBJ2-7; 9 nucleotides agree with TRBD1. Germline loops: CDR1 SNHLY, CDR2 FYNNEI. The junction had 7 bases not matched to a gene; V was cut back by 11 bases and J by 5 bases. The CDR3 spans 12 residues. As DNA, the CDR3 is TGTGCCGGACAGGGACAGGGCAACGAGCAGTACTTC. This gives the protein CAGQGQGNEQYF.

This chain uses TRBV2 with TRBJ2-7; TRBD1 is a possible D gene (6 bases). V was shortened by 6 bases and J by 6 bases, with 18 bases between the two germline ends. The CDR3 contains 14 residues. Germline values: CDR1 SNHLY, CDR2 FYNNEI. In DNA form, the CDR3 reads TGTGCCAGCAGCATCGACAGGATTGGGTCCGAGCAGTACTTC. It is translated as CASSIDRIGSEQYF.

The rearrangement uses TRBV4-1 and TRBJ2-7; a weak D match, TRBD2 (6 bases). Looked up from germline, CDR1 is MGHRA and CDR2 is YSYEKL. V gave up 3 bases and J gave up 2 bases, with 14 bases separating them. This CDR3 has 15 amino acids. The CDR3, as DNA: TGCGCCAGCAGCCAGGGGGACGGCGGGACCTACGAGCAGTACTTC. Amino acid sequence: CASSQGDGGTYEQYF.

The chain combines TRBV11-1 with TRBJ2-5; 10 nucleotides match TRBD2. The germline V gene encodes CDR1 SGHAT and CDR2 FQDESV (reference sequence). V shed 5 bases and J 7 bases; nucleotides not matched to a gene: 10. The CDR3 covers 15 residues. The CDR3 region is CASSLLAGDSGTQYF. CDR3 DNA: TGTGCCAGCAGCCTGCTAGCGGGAGATTCTGGGACCCAGTACTTC.

This clone turned up a few times. The chain uses TRBV18 and TRBJ1-6, with unresolved D. The CDR3 runs to 12 residues. V lost 2 bases and J 12 bases, leaving 8 bases between the germline ends. Germline V lookup: CDR1 KGHSH, CDR2 LQKENI. CDR3 DNA: TGTGCCAGCTCACCAAGCGAGGGACCCCTCCACTTT. This codes for CASSPSEGPLHF.

This sequence joins TRBV29-1 and TRBJ1-4, with TRBD1 matching 12 bases. The V gene's germline CDR1 is SQVTM and CDR2 ANQGSEA. The CDR3 runs 13 residues. The ends lost 7 bases at V and 7 bases at J; junction bases unmatched: 4. DNA for the CDR3: TGCAGCGGGGGACAGGGGGCAGGTGAAAAACTGTTTTTT. Amino acid sequence: CSGGQGAGEKLFF.

The chain has TRBV27 and TRBJ2-2; 12 bases line up with TRBD2. Per the germline V gene, CDR1 is MNHEY and CDR2 is SMNVEV (reference sequence). V shed 7 bases and J 0 bases; nucleotides not matched to a gene: 15. CDR3 size: 20 residues. The CDR3 sequence: CASTLLRLAGAGANTGELFF. CDR3 sequence (DNA): TGTGCCAGCACCTTGCTACGACTAGCGGGGGCCGGAGCGAACACCGGGGAGCTGTTTTTT.

This clone was counted a single time. The V and J genes are TRBV7-2 and TRBJ1-1, with D possibly matching TRBD1 (5 bases). The V end was cut by 3 bases, the J end by 11 bases, with 16 bases between. The CDR3 spans 13 residues. Germline CDR1 reads SGHTA; CDR2 reads FQGNSA. CDR3 coding DNA: TGTGCCAGCAGCTTTTCAGGGCTTGGTGGTGCTTTCTTT. Amino acids: CASSFSGLGGAFF.

The chain uses TRBV2 and TRBJ2-6, with D possibly matching TRBD1 (6 bases). CDR3 length equals 17 residues. Deletions cut 9 bases from V and 3 bases from J, with 21 bases between. Germline assignment: CDR1 SNHLY and CDR2 FYNNEI. CDR3 in DNA: TGTGCCAGGAAAAGCGACCAGGGGAACCTTGGGGCCAACGTCCTGACTTTC. Amino acid sequence: CARKSDQGNLGANVLTF.

The chain carries TRBV11-2 and TRBJ1-1, with 12 bases identical to TRBD1. J lost 4 bases, V lost 5 bases, and 14 bases had no gene match. CDR1 SGHAT and CDR2 FQNNGV come from the germline V gene. This CDR3 comprises 18 residues. CDR3 in DNA: TGTGCCAGCAGCCCAGGGACAGGGGGCTTTATTATGAGCACTGAAGCTTTCTTT. It encodes CASSPGTGGFIMSTEAFF. The entire variable domain, with the rest obtained from reference TRBV11-2 and TRBJ1-1, is as follows: EAGVAQSPRYKIIEKRQSVAFWCNPISGHATLYWYQQILGQGPKLLIQFQNNGVVDDSQLPKDRFSAERLKGVDSTLKIQPAKLEDSAVYLCASSPGTGGFIMSTEAFFGQGTRLTVV.